The 22 T cell receptor beta chains presented below share a single source sample, sequenced in a study of blood T cell repertoires in COVID-19. Assay: immunoSEQ multiplex PCR; the TCRdb copy retains only in-frame clones and omits some. The table shows roughly 52,000 clones, with about nine tenths occurring only once. Material: peripheral blood. The receptors stem from a man aged 60 to 69 with active COVID-19.

The V gene is TRBV12-3 or TRBV12-4, the J gene TRBJ2-5; 7 nucleotides align to TRBD2. This CDR3 has 13 amino acids. With 6 bases clipped from V and 5 bases from J, the junction kept 6 bases outside the gene matches. Here the CDR3 reads CASRAGVRETQYF. The CDR3, as DNA: TGTGCCAGCAGGGCGGGAGTAAGGGAGACCCAGTACTTC.

This chain connects TRBV4-1 to TRBJ2-1; 14 bases match TRBD2. This CDR3 comprises 19 residues. Germline V gene lookup returns CDR1 MGHRA and CDR2 YSYEKL. V gave up 1 base and J gave up 7 bases; unmatched junction bases: 12. CDR3 coding DNA: TGCGCCAGCAGCCAAGGCCGGAGACTAGCGGGAGGGCCGGGGAATGAGCAGTTCTTC. Translation gives CASSQGRRLAGGPGNEQFF.

This clone is a singleton in its sample. The genes are TRBV29-1 and TRBJ2-3; D might be TRBD2 (5 bases). Trimming removed 7 bases at V and 0 bases at J, with 8 bases between. Germline V gene sequence: CDR1 SQVTM, CDR2 ANQGSEA. The CDR3 length is 12 residues. CDR3 DNA sequence: TGCAGCGCAGCGGAGAGCACAGATACGCAGTATTTT. This sequence encodes CSAAESTDTQYF.

The V gene is TRBV11-2, the J gene TRBJ1-1, with D maybe TRBD1 (6 bases). CDR3 length: 15 residues. The germline CDR1 and CDR2 sequences are SGHAT and FQNNGV. The V and J ends lost 4 bases and 4 bases respectively, with 16 bases between them. CDR3 nucleotide sequence: TGTGCCAGCAGCTCCCCCACAGGGTCGGGCACTGAAGCTTTCTTT. It yields the protein CASSSPTGSGTEAFF.

This chain connects TRBV5-1 to TRBJ2-1; the match to TRBD1 covers 11 bases. Losses at the gene ends were 4 bases for V and 6 bases for J; bases not matched to a gene: 9. The CDR3 runs 16 residues. CDR1 SGHRS and CDR2 YFSETQ come from the germline V gene. The CDR3 coding sequence is TGCGCCAGCAGCCTTCCGGGACAGGGGGTGAGCAATGAGCAGTTCTTC. Encoded protein: CASSLPGQGVSNEQFF. The full variable domain, in which reference TRBV5-1 and TRBJ2-1 provide the parts outside the CDR3, is KAGVTQTPRYLIKTRGQQVTLSCSPISGHRSVSWYQQTPGQGLQFLFEYFSETQRNKGNFPGRFSGRQFSNSRSEMNVSTLELGDSALYLCASSLPGQGVSNEQFFGPGTRLTVL.

This chain joins TRBV4-1 and TRBJ2-1; D is unclear. Trimming took 4 bases from V and 7 from J, leaving 11 bases between them. The germline V gene has CDR1 MGHRA and CDR2 YSYEKL. This CDR3 has 13 residues. This CDR3 reads CASSPRSWNEQFF. DNA for the CDR3: TGCGCCAGCAGCCCCCGGTCCTGGAATGAGCAGTTCTTC.

V usage is TRBV6-4 and J usage is TRBJ2-3, with TRBD2 identical over 10 bases. The V gene end was trimmed by 2 bases and the J gene end by 2 bases; junction bases not matched to a gene: 4. In germline, CDR1 is MRHNA, CDR2 SNTAGT. The CDR3 totals 16 residues. Here the CDR3 reads CASSDGLAGDTDTQYF. For the CDR3, the DNA is TGTGCCAGCAGTGACGGTCTAGCGGGGGACACAGATACGCAGTATTTT.

V and J are TRBV9 and TRBJ2-1; a possible D gene is TRBD2 (6 bases). The V gene lost 0 bases and the J gene lost 0 bases, with 25 bases spanning the gap. The length of the CDR3 is 21 residues. Germline V CDR1 and CDR2: SGDLS, YYNGEE. CDR3 sequence reads: CASSVGSLAMEGPSSYNEQFF. DNA for the CDR3: TGTGCCAGCAGCGTAGGGTCCTTGGCGATGGAGGGGCCAAGCTCCTACAATGAGCAGTTCTTC.

This clone was detected a few times. J is TRBJ2-7 and V is TRBV29-1; a possible D gene is TRBD1 (5 bases). CDR3 length equals 12 residues. Germline assignment: CDR1 SQVTM and CDR2 ANQGSEA. Trimming left V 3 bases short and J 7 bases short, with 13 bases between. CDR3 nucleotides: TGCAGCGTTGAGAGACAGAATAGAGAGCAGTACTTC. Translated, it gives CSVERQNREQYF.

This chain connects TRBV7-6 to TRBJ2-3, with 10 bases aligning to TRBD2. This CDR3 has 15 residues. Per the germline V gene, CDR1 is SGHVS and CDR2 is FNYEAQ. The trim removed 5 bases at V and 7 bases at J, leaving 9 bases unmatched. CDR3 sequence: CASSPASGRLNTQYF. CDR3 coding DNA: TGTGCCAGCAGCCCGGCTAGCGGGAGATTAAATACGCAGTATTTT.

The chain has TRBV6-5 and TRBJ2-7; D perhaps matches TRBD2 (6 bases). Germline V lookup: CDR1 MNHEY, CDR2 SVGAGI. V was clipped by 9 bases and J by 3 bases, with 15 bases between them. The CDR3 is 13 residues long. CDR3 sequence reads: CASRYSGRYEQYF. The CDR3, as DNA: TGTGCCAGTCGTTATAGCGGCCGCTACGAGCAGTACTTC.

The V and J genes are TRBV11-3 and TRBJ2-7; no clear D. Trimming took off 5 bases at V and 2 bases at J, with 4 bases between the two ends. CDR3 size: 11 residues. In germline, CDR1 is SGHNT, CDR2 YENEEA. The CDR3 sequence is CASSLPYEQYF. The CDR3 region has the DNA TGTGCCAGCAGCCTCCCCTACGAGCAGTACTTC.

This clone was observed a single time. The chain is built from TRBV27 and TRBJ1-2; 8 positions agree with TRBD1. The V gene's germline CDR1 is MNHEY and CDR2 SMNVEV (reference sequence). The CDR3 spans 13 residues. V lost 8 bases to trimming and J lost 3 bases; unmatched junction nucleotides: 5. DNA for the CDR3: TGTGCCAGCTCCGGACAGGGCGACTATGGCTACACCTTC. It codes for CASSGQGDYGYTF.

The V gene is TRBV23-1, the J gene TRBJ2-7, with 7 positions matching TRBD1. TRBV23-1 is flagged as an ORF with uncertain function. The CDR3 sequence is 16 residues long. J lost 4 bases, V lost 6 bases, and 15 bases had no gene match. CDR3 in DNA: TGCGCCAGCAGACTAAATAACCGGGACAGAATATACGAGCAGTACTTC. Encoded protein: CASRLNNRDRIYEQYF.

The chain uses TRBV10-3 and TRBJ2-3; tentative D call: TRBD2 (6 bases). Germline CDR1 reads ENHRY; CDR2 reads SYGVKD. The CDR3 has 14 amino acids. Trimming shortened V by 0 bases and J by 6 bases, and 10 bases separated the two germline ends. CDR3 protein: CAISESASGDTQYF. The CDR3 DNA is TGTGCCATCAGTGAGTCGGCCAGCGGGGATACGCAGTATTTT.

The V call is TRBV5-1, the J call TRBJ2-1, with TRBD2 matching 14 bases. CDR1 SGHRS and CDR2 YFSETQ come from the germline V gene. V dropped 0 bases and J dropped 10; count of bases not matched to a gene: 6. This CDR3 region has 16 residues. CDR3 sequence (DNA): TGCGCCAGCAGCTTGGAGTCCGGACTAGCGGGAGGAGAGCAGTTCTTC. This sequence encodes CASSLESGLAGGEQFF.

The rearrangement uses TRBV11-2 and TRBJ2-1, with TRBD1 matching 11 bases. The CDR3 loop spans 15 amino acids. Germline V CDR1 and CDR2: SGHAT, FQNNGV. The ends lost 3 bases at V and 7 bases at J; junction bases unmatched: 5. DNA for the CDR3: TGTGCCAGCAGCTTCTCAGGGACAGGGGGGAATGAGCAGTTCTTC. It encodes CASSFSGTGGNEQFF. Full variable domain (remainder filled in from reference TRBV11-2 and TRBJ2-1): EAGVAQSPRYKIIEKRQSVAFWCNPISGHATLYWYQQILGQGPKLLIQFQNNGVVDDSQLPKDRFSAERLKGVDSTLKIQPAKLEDSAVYLCASSFSGTGGNEQFFGPGTRLTVL.

The CDR3 protein is CASSTGTGGETQYF. As DNA, the CDR3 is TGTGCCAGCAGCACTGGGACAGGGGGGGAGACCCAGTACTTC. This sequence joins TRBV9 and TRBJ2-5, with TRBD1 matching 11 bases. With 4 bases clipped from V and 5 bases from J, the junction kept 4 bases outside the gene matches. Germline assignment: CDR1 SGDLS and CDR2 YYNGEE. This CDR3 contains 14 residues.

Written as DNA, the CDR3 is TGTGCCAGCAGTGAACAGAAGGGGACTGAAGCTTTCTTT. This gives the protein CASSEQKGTEAFF. J is TRBJ1-1 and V is TRBV2; maybe TRBD1 (5 bases). V was shortened by 2 bases and J by 5 bases, with 9 bases between the two germline ends. Germline loops: CDR1 SNHLY, CDR2 FYNNEI. The length of the CDR3 is 13 residues.

This clone occurred a few times. This rearrangement joins TRBV7-9 to TRBJ2-6; TRBD2 might be the D (5 bases). Germline V gene lookup returns CDR1 SEHNR and CDR2 FQNEAQ (reference sequence). Between the trimmed V and J ends, which lost 6 bases and 4 bases, there was a span of 7 bases. The length of the CDR3 is 13 residues. The CDR3 DNA follows: TGTGCCAGCAGTCGGAGGGGGGCCAACGTCCTGACTTTC. Translation: CASSRRGANVLTF. Looking up the rest from reference TRBV7-9 and TRBJ2-6 gives the full variable domain: DTGVSQNPRHKITKRGQNVTFRCDPISEHNRLYWYRQTLGQGPEFLTYFQNEAQLEKSRLLSDRFSAERPKGSFSTLEIQRTEQGDSAMYLCASSRRGANVLTFGAGSRLTVL.

The gene calls are TRBV7-3 and TRBJ2-4; D call uncertain. CDR3 length: 13 residues. The germline V gene encodes CDR1 SGHTA and CDR2 FQGTGA. Deletions cut 2 bases from V and 11 bases from J, with 13 bases between. CDR3 amino acids: CASSLGGRSVQYF. The CDR3 coding sequence is TGTGCCAGCAGCTTAGGCGGCCGAAGCGTTCAGTACTTC.

The J gene is TRBJ1-6, the V gene TRBV28; no reliable D call. The CDR3 is 15 amino acids. The V gene lost 1 base and the J gene lost 7 bases, with 11 bases spanning the gap. Germline assignment: CDR1 MDHEN and CDR2 SYDVKM. The CDR3 spells CASSLFEGENSPLHF. CDR3 DNA: TGTGCCAGCAGTTTATTTGAGGGAGAGAATTCACCCCTCCACTTT.